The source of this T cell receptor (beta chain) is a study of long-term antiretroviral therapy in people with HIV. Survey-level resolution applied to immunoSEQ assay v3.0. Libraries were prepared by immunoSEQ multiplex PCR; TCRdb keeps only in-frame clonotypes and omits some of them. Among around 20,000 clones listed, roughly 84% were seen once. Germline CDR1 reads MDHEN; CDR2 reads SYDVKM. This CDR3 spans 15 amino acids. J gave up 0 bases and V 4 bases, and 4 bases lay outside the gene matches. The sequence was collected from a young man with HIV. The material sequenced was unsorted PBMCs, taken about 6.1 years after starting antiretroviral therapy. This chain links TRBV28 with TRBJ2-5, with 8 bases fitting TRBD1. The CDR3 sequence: CASSSRTGNQETQYF. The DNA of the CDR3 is TGTGCCAGCAGTTCCCGGACAGGGAACCAAGAGACCCAGTACTTC.